Each of the 5 T cell receptor beta chains below was sequenced from the same sample in a study of regulatory T cells in long-lasting Graves disease. CDR3 regions were amplified by Arm-PCR using iRepertoire HTBI primers to build TCR beta libraries. From the multiplex PCR reads, TCRdb called clonotypes with MiXCR, one entry per CDR3 protein. The table records fewer than 650,000 distinct CDR3 sequences, more than 15% of them present only once. Time point in this sample: newly diagnosed GD, antithyroid drugs for less than 3 months. With RNA extracted from PBMCs as input, the TCR library was made. These data were also filed under a second study, of T cells in Graves' hyperthyroidism and ophthalmopathy.

Sample: peripheral blood mononuclear cells (PBMCs), taken at new diagnosis, from a patient treated with antithyroid drugs. All receptors come from a man aged 18 to 29 with Graves disease.

The chain carries TRBV9 and TRBJ2-4; a weak D match, TRBD1 (5 bases). Germline V CDR1 and CDR2: SGDLS, YYNGEE. V was pared by 0 bases and J by 1 base, with 8 bases between. The CDR3 has 15 residues. CDR3 DNA: TGTGCCAGCAGCGTAGGGGGCGCGGCCAAAAACATTCAGTACTTC. It specifies CASSVGGAAKNIQYF.

This clonotype was counted ten times or more. The J gene is TRBJ2-7, the V gene TRBV7-9; D is perhaps TRBD1 or TRBD2 (5 bases each). The CDR3 loop spans 13 amino acids. The germline V gene encodes CDR1 SEHNR and CDR2 FQNEAQ (reference sequence). V was trimmed by 4 bases and J by 0 bases, leaving 7 bases between them. The CDR3 region has the DNA TGTGCCAGCAGCTGGGACGGCTCCTACGAGCAGTACTTC. It translates to CASSWDGSYEQYF.

This chain links TRBV6-2 or TRBV6-3 with TRBJ2-7; tentatively, D is TRBD1 (6 bases). V was cut by 8 bases and J by 3 bases, with 14 bases left in between. The germline V gene has CDR1 MNHEY and CDR2 SVGEGT. The CDR3 is 13 residues long. The CDR3 nucleotides are TGTGCCAGCTCCGGACAGTCGGGCTACGAGCAGTACTTC. Translating gives CASSGQSGYEQYF.

The chain has TRBV19 and TRBJ2-1; D possibly corresponds to TRBD2 (6 bases). The V end lost 1 base, the J end lost 0 bases, and 16 bases lay between the germline ends. Germline CDR1 and CDR2: LNHDA and SQIVND (reference sequence). The CDR3 runs to 18 residues. CDR3 coding DNA: TGTGCCAGTAGTATAGTTTTGTCGCGGGAACGCTCCTACAATGAGCAGTTCTTC. This translates into CASSIVLSRERSYNEQFF.

This clonotype came up a few times. The V and J genes are TRBV7-3 and TRBJ2-7; 7 positions agree with TRBD2. The CDR3 is 15 amino acids. Per germline, CDR1 SGHTA and CDR2 FQGTGA. After removal of 2 bases from V and 0 bases from J, the junction contained 4 bases not matched to a gene. The CDR3 DNA is TGTGCCAGCAGCTTAGACGGCGGGAGCTCCTACGAGCAGTACTTC. This gives the protein CASSLDGGSSYEQYF. The whole variable domain, filled in from reference TRBV7-3 and TRBJ2-7, reads GAGVSQTPSNKVTEKGKYVELRCDPISGHTALYWYRQSLGQGPEFLIYFQGTGAADDSGLPNDRFFAVRPEGSVSTLKIQRTERGDSAVYLCASSLDGGSSYEQYFGPGTRLTVT.